These 27 T cell receptor beta chains were sequenced from one sample in a study of beta chain features in type 1 diabetes. Isolated RNA was reverse transcribed in full, so expressed TCRB transcripts were sequenced. Sequencing was performed with immunoSEQ multiplex PCR; in TCRdb, only in-frame clones are kept and a portion is missing. The sample has around 350,000 clones, 10% to 15% seen once. The sequencing sample was made of naive CD4+ T cells from blood. Every receptor here comes from a man aged 18-30 years in good health.

This chain joins TRBV9 and TRBJ2-1, with 7 positions matching TRBD2. CDR1 and CDR2 from the germline V gene are SGDLS and YYNGEE. The CDR3 is made up of 16 amino acids. V lost 4 bases to trimming and J lost 2 bases; unmatched junction nucleotides: 9. The CDR3 nucleotides read TGTGCCAGCAGCCCTGATTGGGGGGGAACCTACAATGAGCAGTTCTTC. It translates to CASSPDWGGTYNEQFF.

The chain has TRBV6-5 and TRBJ2-7; TRBD2 matches at 8 bases. V lost 8 bases, J lost 6 bases, and 6 bases stayed unmatched. CDR1 and CDR2 from the germline V gene are MNHEY and SVGAGI. CDR3 size: 12 residues. Written as DNA, the CDR3 is TGTGCCAGCGGGAACGGGAGGGGCGAGCAGTACTTC. Translated, it gives CASGNGRGEQYF.

This clone was seen a handful of times. This chain connects TRBV7-9 to TRBJ1-6; TRBD1 agrees at 7 bases. Germline loops: CDR1 SEHNR, CDR2 FQNEAQ (reference sequence). There are 16 residues in the CDR3. After removal of 4 bases from V and 14 bases from J, the junction contained 17 bases not matched to a gene. CDR3 sequence (DNA): TGTGCCAGCAGCTCCAGCCGGGACAGTTGGTTTTCGTCCCTCCACTTT. This codes for CASSSSRDSWFSSLHF.

Only a few counts were recorded for this clone. J is TRBJ2-7 and V is TRBV7-2; maybe TRBD1 (5 bases). Trimming stripped 3 bases from V and 2 bases from J, with 8 bases between. Germline CDR1 reads SGHTA; CDR2 reads FQGNSA. This CDR3 comprises 13 residues. The CDR3 here is CASSFQGAYEQYF. Here the CDR3 DNA reads TGTGCCAGCAGCTTCCAGGGTGCCTACGAGCAGTACTTC.

This clone occurred a few times. This chain connects TRBV2 to TRBJ1-2, with D perhaps matching TRBD1 (5 bases). Trimming removed 7 bases from V and 0 bases from J, with 12 bases in between. The CDR3 is made up of 14 amino acids. CDR1 and CDR2 (germline): SNHLY, FYNNEI. Here the CDR3 reads CASKMAGANYGYTF. The CDR3 coding sequence is TGTGCCAGCAAGATGGCGGGGGCTAACTATGGCTACACCTTC.

This sequence joins TRBV10-3 and TRBJ2-1; the match to TRBD2 covers 15 bases. The CDR3 consists of 15 residues. Trimming removed 4 bases from V and 8 bases from J; junction bases left unmatched: 3. Germline assignment: CDR1 ENHRY and CDR2 SYGVKD. CDR3 region: CAISGTSGGEDEQFF. The DNA of the CDR3 is TGTGCCATCAGTGGGACTAGCGGGGGGGAAGATGAGCAGTTCTTC.

About this clone itself: The junction shows a germline mismatch at one end, possibly a read error. This chain links TRBV19 with TRBJ2-3; 12 positions match TRBD2. Germline V lookup: CDR1 LNHDA, CDR2 SQIVND (reference sequence). The CDR3 has 16 residues. In DNA form, the CDR3 reads TGTGCCGGTAGTACCCTGACTAGCGGGAGTGGAGATACGCAGTATTTT. Translating gives CAGSTLTSGSGDTQYF.

Note on this clone: Other DNA sequences from this sample encode an identical CDR3 as well. The chain uses TRBV15 and TRBJ2-3; a weak D match, TRBD2 (5 bases). In germline, CDR1 is LNHNV, CDR2 YYDKDF (reference sequence). V lost 1 base, J lost 0 bases, and 8 bases lay in between. The CDR3 extends over 15 amino acids. The CDR3 DNA is TGTGCCACCAGCAGAGCGAGCGGAAGCACAGATACGCAGTATTTT. It yields the protein CATSRASGSTDTQYF.

The chain links TRBV30 to TRBJ2-2, with no clear D. The V end was cut by 4 bases, the J end by 3 bases, with 6 bases between. This CDR3 has 12 amino acids. Germline CDR1 and CDR2: GTSNPN and SVGIG (reference sequence). The CDR3 is CAWTTHTGELFF. The CDR3 DNA follows: TGTGCCTGGACCACACACACCGGGGAGCTGTTTTTT. Drawing the rest from reference TRBV30 and TRBJ2-2, the complete variable domain is SQTIHQWPATLVQPVGSPLSLECTVEGTSNPNLYWYRQAAGRGLQLLFYSVGIGQISSEVPQNLSASRPQDRQFILSSKKLLLSDSGFYLCAWTTHTGELFFGEGSRLTVL.

This chain uses TRBV29-1 with TRBJ1-2; 9 bases map to TRBD1. The CDR3 consists of 12 residues. V lost 7 bases to trimming and J lost 7 bases; unmatched junction nucleotides: 7. CDR1 is SQVTM, CDR2 ANQGSEA, per germline. The CDR3 DNA sequence: TGCAGCGGGGGACAGGGAGGGAGTGGCTACACCTTC. This encodes CSGGQGGSGYTF.

A few counts support this clone. The chain has TRBV6-5 and TRBJ2-7; TRBD2 matches at 12 bases. Germline loops: CDR1 MNHEY, CDR2 SVGAGI. The V segment lost 5 bases and the J segment 4 bases; nucleotides outside the gene matches: 6. This CDR3 is built from 15 residues. The CDR3 region has the DNA TGTGCCAGCAGTCCGCGACTAGCGGGAGCTTACGAGCAGTACTTC. This encodes CASSPRLAGAYEQYF.

This chain joins TRBV5-4 and TRBJ2-5; a weak D match, TRBD1 (7 bases). CDR3 length: 13 residues. In germline, CDR1 is SGHNT, CDR2 YYREEE (reference sequence). Trimming removed 2 bases from V and 5 bases from J, with 10 bases in between. CDR3 sequence (DNA): TGTGCCAGCAGCTTCCCAGGGGGGGAGACCCAGTACTTC. It encodes CASSFPGGETQYF.

This rearrangement joins TRBV28 to TRBJ1-1; D might be TRBD1 (6 bases). The CDR3 covers 16 residues. The V gene lost 1 base and the J gene lost 0 bases, with 12 bases spanning the gap. Germline values: CDR1 MDHEN, CDR2 SYDVKM. As DNA, the CDR3 is TGTGCCAGCAGTTTATTCCTAACAGGGATGAACACTGAAGCTTTCTTT. As protein: CASSLFLTGMNTEAFF. Using reference TRBV28 and TRBJ1-1 for the parts outside the CDR3, the full variable domain is DVKVTQSSRYLVKRTGEKVFLECVQDMDHENMFWYRQDPGLGLRLIYFSYDVKMKEKGDIPEGYSVSREKKERFSLILESASTNQTSMYLCASSLFLTGMNTEAFFGQGTRLTVV.

The J gene is TRBJ2-3, the V gene TRBV5-1, with D possibly TRBD2 on 6 matching bases. The V end was cut by 0 bases, the J end by 1 base, with 9 bases between. CDR1 is SGHRS, CDR2 YFSETQ, per germline. The length of the CDR3 is 15 residues. The CDR3, as DNA: TGCGCCAGCAGCTTGGGAACTAGCCGCACAGATACGCAGTATTTT. It encodes CASSLGTSRTDTQYF. Complete variable domain (other parts from reference TRBV5-1 and TRBJ2-3): KAGVTQTPRYLIKTRGQQVTLSCSPISGHRSVSWYQQTPGQGLQFLFEYFSETQRNKGNFPGRFSGRQFSNSRSEMNVSTLELGDSALYLCASSLGTSRTDTQYFGPGTRLTVL.

This clone occurred a few times. V is TRBV6-5 and J is TRBJ2-2, with D perhaps TRBD1 (6 bases). With 5 bases removed from V and 5 bases from J, the gap between germline ends came to 12 bases. The CDR3 extends over 14 amino acids. Germline CDR1 is MNHEY and CDR2 is SVGAGI. The CDR3 here is CASSGTQGTGELFF. The CDR3 DNA follows: TGTGCCAGCAGTGGGACACAGGGAACCGGGGAGCTGTTTTTT.

This chain connects TRBV4-3 to TRBJ2-3; D gene uncertain. The V gene lost 0 bases and the J gene lost 0 bases, with 7 bases spanning the gap. The CDR3 sequence is 15 residues long. Germline values: CDR1 LGHNA, CDR2 YSLEER. This CDR3 reads CASSQDPSSTDTQYF. DNA of the CDR3: TGCGCCAGCAGCCAAGATCCTTCTAGCACAGATACGCAGTATTTT.

CDR3 protein: CASSLASGRLYEQYF. The CDR3 bases are TGTGCCAGCAGCTTGGCTAGCGGGAGACTCTACGAGCAGTACTTC. This chain uses TRBV7-9 with TRBJ2-5, with 10 bases aligning to TRBD2. The DNA end is more similar to TRBJ2-7, so the J call may be wrong. The CDR3 length is 15 residues. Looked up from germline, CDR1 is SEHNR and CDR2 is FQNEAQ (reference sequence).

The sample holds a few counts of this clone. The chain has TRBV7-2 and TRBJ1-2; D might be TRBD1 (6 bases). With 3 bases removed from V and 2 bases from J, the gap between germline ends came to 16 bases. Germline CDR1 SGHTA, CDR2 FQGNSA. The CDR3 has 16 amino acids. The CDR3 DNA follows: TGTGCCAGCAGCTTTACACAGGGCAGGGGAAACTATGGCTACACCTTC. This sequence encodes CASSFTQGRGNYGYTF.

This clone was found a few times. The rearrangement links TRBV5-4 to TRBJ2-5; the match to TRBD2 covers 9 bases. Germline CDR1 reads SGHNT; CDR2 reads YYREEE (reference sequence). The CDR3 loop spans 15 amino acids. V trimming: 0 bases; J trimming: 5 bases; junction bases outside the gene matches: 5. The CDR3 coding sequence is TGTGCCAGCAGCTTGGACGGGACTAGCCACGAGACCCAGTACTTC. Translating gives CASSLDGTSHETQYF.

The chain is built from TRBV15 and TRBJ1-4; D call uncertain. The V end lost 4 bases, the J end lost 8 bases, and 11 bases lay between the germline ends. CDR3 length: 13 residues. Germline V gene lookup returns CDR1 LNHNV and CDR2 YYDKDF (reference sequence). CDR3: CATSTYQPEKLFF. The CDR3 nucleotides are TGTGCCACCAGCACCTATCAACCAGAAAAACTGTTTTTT.

The chain couples TRBV6-5 to TRBJ2-1; TRBD1 aligns across 7 bases. CDR3 length: 15 residues. From germline, CDR1 is MNHEY and CDR2 SVGAGI. V was pared by 5 bases and J by 7 bases, with 11 bases of the junction left unmatched. The DNA for the CDR3 is TGTGCCAGCAGTCCTGGACCGGCCAGGGGGAATGAGCAGTTCTTC. This codes for CASSPGPARGNEQFF.

The gene calls are TRBV2 and TRBJ2-5, with D unresolved. Trimming removed 8 bases at V and 5 bases at J, with 6 bases between. The germline V gene has CDR1 SNHLY and CDR2 FYNNEI. The CDR3 totals 10 residues. The CDR3 nucleotides read TGTGCCAGCTCTCAGGAGACCCAGTACTTC. Translated: CASSQETQYF.

This clone was detected a few times. The chain combines TRBV25-1 with TRBJ2-3; 9 nucleotides match TRBD1. Unmatched junction bases numbered 3, after V lost 7 bases and J lost 4 bases. The CDR3 is 13 amino acids. Germline V CDR1 and CDR2: MGHDK, SYGVNS. CDR3 nucleotide sequence: TGTGCCAGCACCACAGGGGGCGCAGATACGCAGTATTTT. This sequence encodes CASTTGGADTQYF.

This clone has more than one count but fewer than ten. The CDR3 loop is CASGGARGYTF. The DNA for the CDR3 is TGTGCTTCCGGCGGGGCGCGGGGCTACACCTTC. The V and J genes are TRBV7-9 and TRBJ1-2, with a weak D call TRBD1 (5 bases). CDR3 length equals 11 residues. Germline lookup yields CDR1 SEHNR and CDR2 FQNEAQ (reference sequence).

The chain links TRBV18 to TRBJ1-1; perhaps TRBD1 as D (5 bases). Germline loops: CDR1 KGHSH, CDR2 LQKENI. V was shortened by 1 base and J by 1 base, with 7 bases between the two germline ends. The CDR3 extends over 14 amino acids. This CDR3 reads CASSPQGWNTEAFF. The DNA for the CDR3 is TGTGCCAGCTCACCACAGGGGTGGAACACTGAAGCTTTCTTT.

This clone was seen only a few times. This rearrangement joins TRBV27 to TRBJ2-5; 8 bases are shared with TRBD2. J gave up 5 bases and V 2 bases, and 10 bases lay outside the gene matches. Germline V lookup: CDR1 MNHEY, CDR2 SMNVEV (reference sequence). CDR3 length equals 16 residues. The DNA of the CDR3 is TGTGCCAGCAGTTTACGGCCGAGCGGGAGCTGGGAGACCCAGTACTTC. Protein sequence: CASSLRPSGSWETQYF.

The CDR3 DNA sequence: TGTGCCAGCAGCTTGCAGCGGGGGGGCCGAGAGACCCAGTACTTC. This translates into CASSLQRGGRETQYF. V is TRBV5-4 and J is TRBJ2-5; TRBD2 aligns across 10 bases. The V gene end was trimmed by 1 base and the J gene end by 4 bases; junction bases not matched to a gene: 4. The CDR3 covers 15 residues. CDR1 and CDR2 (germline): SGHNT, YYREEE (reference sequence).